This is a list of T cell receptor beta chains from one sample in a study of blood T cell repertoires in COVID-19. Produced via immunoSEQ multiplex PCR; TCRdb's table is partial and in-frame only. The sample yields some 100,000 clones, 86% seen once. Sequencing was performed on PBMCs or T cells enriched from blood (not recorded which). These receptors were taken from a woman between 50 and 59 years old who had recovered from COVID-19. Both conserved end residues are part of each CDR3. Fields, in order: CDR3 protein, CDR3 DNA, D gene, clone size, J gene, V gene. A D gene is named only where the DNA matches it firmly. The listing skips clone size in some rows; elsewhere it reads once, few, many or a size class.

cdr3_aa: CASSPGGERYEKLFF
cdr3_nt: TGTGCCAGCAGCCCGGGGGGGGAGAGATACGAAAAACTGTTTTTT
d_call: .
clone_size: .
j_call: TRBJ1-4
v_call: TRBV7-2

cdr3_aa: CASSSPVRGGRKDTQYF
cdr3_nt: TGTGCCAGCAGCTCCCCTGTACGCGGGGGACGCAAGGATACGCAGTATTTT
d_call: TRBD2
clone_size: .
j_call: TRBJ2-3
v_call: TRBV7-9

cdr3_aa: CASKETGGDRSYEQYF
cdr3_nt: TGTGCCAGCAAGGAGACAGGGGGCGATCGGTCCTACGAGCAGTACTTC
d_call: TRBD1
clone_size: .
j_call: TRBJ2-7
v_call: TRBV6-6

cdr3_aa: CATSDPQGEPGELFF
cdr3_nt: TGTGCCACCAGTGATCCTCAGGGGGAACCCGGGGAGCTGTTTTTT
d_call: TRBD1
clone_size: once
j_call: TRBJ2-2
v_call: TRBV24-1

cdr3_aa: CASSEVAGGFFNEQFF
cdr3_nt: TGTGCCAGTAGCGAAGTAGCGGGAGGGTTTTTCAATGAGCAGTTCTTC
d_call: TRBD2
clone_size: .
j_call: TRBJ2-1
v_call: TRBV19

cdr3_aa: CASSSTGPTGAYEQYF
cdr3_nt: TGTGCCAGCAGCTCGACGGGCCCCACAGGGGCCTACGAGCAGTACTTC
d_call: TRBD1
clone_size: .
j_call: TRBJ2-7
v_call: TRBV7-3

cdr3_aa: CASSFRGLGYNEQFF
cdr3_nt: TGTGCCAGTAGCTTCCGGGGGTTGGGCTACAATGAGCAGTTCTTC
d_call: .
clone_size: .
j_call: TRBJ2-1
v_call: TRBV19

cdr3_aa: CASSWATRGWNQPQHF
cdr3_nt: TGTGCCAGCAGTTGGGCCACCCGAGGGTGGAATCAGCCCCAGCATTTT
d_call: .
clone_size: few
j_call: TRBJ1-5
v_call: TRBV28

cdr3_aa: CASSLAPVAVSYEQYF
cdr3_nt: TGTGCCAGCAGCTTAGCCCCCGTGGCCGTTTCCTACGAGCAGTACTTC
d_call: .
clone_size: .
j_call: TRBJ2-7
v_call: TRBV7-9

cdr3_aa: CASSLGFVSRVNEQFF
cdr3_nt: TGTGCCAGCAGCTTAGGGTTTGTGAGCAGGGTGAATGAGCAGTTCTTC
d_call: .
clone_size: .
j_call: TRBJ2-1
v_call: TRBV7-9

cdr3_aa: CASSPGLGAREQYF
cdr3_nt: TGTGCCAGCAGTCCCGGGCTGGGGGCCCGCGAGCAGTACTTC
d_call: .
clone_size: .
j_call: TRBJ2-7
v_call: TRBV28

cdr3_aa: CASSLSRSNQPQHF
cdr3_nt: TGTGCCAGCAGTTTATCTCGTAGCAATCAGCCCCAGCATTTT
d_call: .
clone_size: .
j_call: TRBJ1-5
v_call: TRBV28

cdr3_aa: CASARQGMNEQYF
cdr3_nt: TGCGCCAGTGCGAGACAGGGAATGAACGAGCAGTACTTC
d_call: TRBD1
clone_size: .
j_call: TRBJ2-7
v_call: TRBV5-1

cdr3_aa: CASSLGTRQGAETQYF
cdr3_nt: TGCGCCAGCAGCTTGGGCACACGTCAGGGGGCAGAGACCCAGTACTTC
d_call: TRBD1
clone_size: .
j_call: TRBJ2-5
v_call: TRBV5-1

cdr3_aa: CASSLKGAPGEQYF
cdr3_nt: TGTGCCAGCAGTTTAAAGGGGGCGCCGGGCGAGCAGTACTTC
d_call: TRBD1
clone_size: .
j_call: TRBJ2-7
v_call: TRBV28

cdr3_aa: CASTLTGGRNEQFF
cdr3_nt: TGTGCCAGCACTCTGACAGGGGGAAGGAATGAGCAGTTCTTC
d_call: TRBD1
clone_size: .
j_call: TRBJ2-1
v_call: TRBV3-1/TRBV3-2

cdr3_aa: CASSRSSGPQETQYF
cdr3_nt: TGCGCCAGCAGTAGGTCTAGCGGACCCCAAGAGACCCAGTACTTC
d_call: TRBD2
clone_size: .
j_call: TRBJ2-5
v_call: TRBV5-1

cdr3_aa: CASSPGTGFYEQYF
cdr3_nt: TGCGCCAGCAGCCCTGGGACAGGGTTCTACGAGCAGTACTTC
d_call: TRBD1
clone_size: few
j_call: TRBJ2-7
v_call: TRBV5-1

cdr3_aa: CSARAVGNTIYF
cdr3_nt: TGCAGCGCCAGGGCCGTTGGAAACACCATATATTTT
d_call: .
clone_size: .
j_call: TRBJ1-3
v_call: TRBV29-1